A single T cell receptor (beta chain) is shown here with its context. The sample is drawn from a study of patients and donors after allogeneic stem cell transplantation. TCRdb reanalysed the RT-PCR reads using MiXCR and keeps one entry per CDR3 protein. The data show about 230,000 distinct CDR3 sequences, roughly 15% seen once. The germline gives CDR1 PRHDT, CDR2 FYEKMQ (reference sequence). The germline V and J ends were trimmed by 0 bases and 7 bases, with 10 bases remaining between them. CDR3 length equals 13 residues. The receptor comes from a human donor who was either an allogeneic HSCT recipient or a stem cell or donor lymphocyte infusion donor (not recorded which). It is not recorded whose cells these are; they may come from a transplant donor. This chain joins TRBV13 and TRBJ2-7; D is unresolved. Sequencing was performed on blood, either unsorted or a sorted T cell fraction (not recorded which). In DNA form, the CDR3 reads TGTGCCAGCAGCTTAGGCTTAGGATGGGAGCAGTACTTC. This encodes CASSLGLGWEQYF. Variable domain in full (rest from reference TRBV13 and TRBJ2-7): AAGVIQSPRHLIKEKRETATLKCYPIPRHDTVYWYQQGPGQDPQFLISFYEKMQSDKGSIPDRFSAQQFSDYHSELNMSSLELGDSALYFCASSLGLGWEQYFGPGTRLTVT.